This is a list of T cell receptor beta chains from one sample in a study of cytomegalovirus exposure and HLA in healthy donors. Sequencing used immunoSEQ multiplex PCR; TCRdb keeps in-frame clones, though not all of them. This listing includes more than 75,000 clones. Material: PBMCs. The receptors originated from a man aged 45-65 years in good health and CMV-seropositive. Each CDR3 is given with its conserved first and last residue. Fields, in order: J gene, V gene, D gene, CDR3 protein, CDR3 DNA. A D gene is named only where the DNA matches it firmly.

TRBJ2-5	TRBV7-8	.	CASSLNSGQETQYF	TGTGCCAGCAGCTTAAATTCGGGCCAAGAGACCCAGTACTTC
TRBJ1-3	TRBV4-3	.	CASTPGLISGNTIYF	TGCGCCAGCACCCCGGGACTGATCTCTGGAAACACCATATATTTT
TRBJ1-2	TRBV5-1	.	CASSLAEGDGYTF	TGCGCCAGCAGCTTGGCCGAGGGGGATGGCTACACCTTC
TRBJ1-5	TRBV7-9	.	CASSPSGQRNQPQHF	TGTGCCAGCAGCCCCTCAGGGCAGCGCAATCAGCCCCAGCATTTT
TRBJ2-7	TRBV28	TRBD1	CASSSTGTGWSEQYF	TGTGCCAGCAGTTCTACCGGGACAGGGTGGAGCGAGCAGTACTTC
TRBJ2-2	TRBV7-8	TRBD2	CASSLVGTSGVNTGELFF	TGTGCCAGCAGCTTAGTCGGGACTAGCGGGGTGAACACCGGGGAGCTGTTTTTT
TRBJ2-7	TRBV5-4	TRBD1	CASSLGGTGGKEQYF	TGTGCCAGCAGCTTAGGGGGGACAGGGGGAAAGGAGCAGTACTTC
TRBJ2-1	TRBV4-2	TRBD2	CASSQDSGSNYNEQFF	TGTGCCAGCAGCCAAGATAGCGGGAGCAACTACAATGAGCAGTTCTTC
TRBJ2-1	TRBV5-1	.	CASSLNTNNEQFF	TGCGCCAGCAGCTTGAACACAAACAATGAGCAGTTCTTC
TRBJ1-1	TRBV9	TRBD1	CASSGTGVSEAFF	TGTGCCAGCAGCGGGACAGGGGTTTCGGAAGCTTTCTTT
TRBJ1-1	TRBV4-1	.	CASSQVDAAENTEAFF	TGCGCCAGCAGCCAAGTCGACGCGGCCGAGAACACTGAAGCTTTCTTT
TRBJ2-6	TRBV10-3	.	CAISESNLVSGANVLTF	TGTGCCATCAGTGAGTCGAATCTAGTCTCTGGGGCCAACGTCCTGACTTTC
TRBJ1-5	TRBV18	.	CASSPEGKDSLDNQPQHF	TGTGCCAGCTCACCAGAGGGTAAGGACAGCTTGGACAATCAGCCCCAGCATTTT
TRBJ1-1	TRBV4-2	.	CASSQDQGVDTEAFF	TGTGCCAGCAGCCAAGATCAGGGCGTTGACACTGAAGCTTTCTTT
TRBJ2-7	TRBV5-1	.	CASSLAGTAAEGQYF	TGCGCCAGCAGCTTGGCTGGGACCGCGGCGGAGGGGCAGTACTTC
TRBJ1-1	TRBV4-1	.	CASSQSLYSRRVNTEAFF	TGCGCCAGCAGCCAAAGTCTGTATTCCCGACGGGTGAACACTGAAGCTTTCTTT
TRBJ2-5	TRBV7-2	TRBD1	CASSLGGTGRVVTQYF	TGTGCCAGCAGCTTAGGGGGGACAGGGCGGGTTGTGACCCAGTACTTC
TRBJ2-1	TRBV30	.	CAWSVPSYYNEQFF	TGTGCCTGGAGTGTACCTAGCTACTACAATGAGCAGTTCTTC
TRBJ2-1	TRBV11-3	TRBD2	CASSREPSGNSQFF	TGTGCCAGTAGCCGAGAGCCTAGCGGGAATAGTCAGTTCTTC
TRBJ1-2	TRBV27	TRBD1	CASSTHPGQASFYGYTF	TGTGCCAGCAGCACACACCCGGGACAGGCTTCCTTTTATGGCTACACCTTC
TRBJ1-2	TRBV30	TRBD1	CACSGTAFGYGYTF	TGTGCCTGCTCCGGGACAGCCTTTGGCTATGGCTACACCTTC
TRBJ1-1	TRBV2	.	CASSEGDGPRFGFF	TGTGCCAGCAGTGAAGGAGATGGGCCCCGGTTTGGTTTCTTT
TRBJ2-3	TRBV7-9	.	CASSPLADTQYF	TGTGCCAGCAGCCCCCTAGCGGATACGCAGTATTTT
TRBJ1-3	TRBV7-9	.	CASSLHGGNTIYF	TGTGCCAGCAGCTTGCACGGGGGAAACACCATATATTTT
TRBJ2-7	TRBV5-1	.	CASSPGRAQYEQYF	TGCGCCAGCAGCCCCGGGCGGGCCCAGTACGAGCAGTACTTC
TRBJ2-7	TRBV29-1	TRBD1	CSAVHRGAAYEQYF	TGCAGCGCCGTGCACAGGGGGGCCGCCTACGAGCAGTACTTC
TRBJ2-3	TRBV7-9	.	CASSFWRSDTQYF	TGTGCCAGCAGCTTTTGGAGGTCAGATACGCAGTATTTT
TRBJ2-3	TRBV19	TRBD1	CASSIVYRGIDTQYF	TGTGCCAGTAGTATAGTGTACAGGGGGATAGATACGCAGTATTTT
TRBJ2-7	TRBV4-1	.	CASSPMITYEQYF	TGCGCCAGCAGCCCTATGATTACCTACGAGCAGTACTTC
TRBJ2-7	TRBV11-2	TRBD2	CASSPISREKGLIYEQYF	TGTGCCAGCAGCCCCATCTCGCGGGAGAAAGGCCTAATCTACGAGCAGTACTTC
TRBJ1-3	TRBV25-1	TRBD1	CASSALGQGANTIYF	TGTGCCAGCAGCGCCTTGGGACAGGGAGCAAACACCATATATTTT
TRBJ1-4	TRBV6-5	.	CASTPGSATNEKLFF	TGTGCCAGCACCCCGGGGTCAGCAACTAATGAAAAACTGTTTTTT
TRBJ1-2	TRBV10-3	TRBD1	CAISEGGQGGYGYTF	TGTGCCATCAGTGAGGGGGGACAGGGTGGCTATGGCTACACCTTC
TRBJ2-5	TRBV23-1	TRBD2	CASSQSSSGSTQETQYF	TGCGCCAGCAGTCAATCGTCTAGCGGGAGTACCCAAGAGACCCAGTACTTC
TRBJ1-1	TRBV7-9	TRBD1	CASSFWTGVDTEAFF	TGTGCCAGCAGCTTTTGGACAGGTGTGGACACTGAAGCTTTCTTT